The subject of this entry is one TCR beta chain. Its specificity is unknown. The PCR had 60 Vbeta and 13 Jbeta primers. Method: immunoSEQ multiplex PCR; TCRdb's copy keeps in-frame clones and lacks some. The data contain 200,000 to 250,000 clones, 65% to 80% of them singletons. Unmatched junction bases numbered 20, after V lost 6 bases and J lost 4 bases. The V gene's germline CDR1 is SNHLY and CDR2 FYNNEI. The CDR3 extends over 19 amino acids. This sample is part of a study of cytomegalovirus exposure and HLA in healthy donors. Study outcomes and limitations: Versus the approximately 720-donor mean, an Asian-associated ancestry cluster reportedly showed fewer N-insertions in a later analysis. Owing to their indistinguishability, certain V segments, notably TRBV6-2 and TRBV6-3, were excluded. In a later analysis, TCR beta V- and J-gene trimming was associated with a missense DCLRE1C variant.

Specimen: PBMCs. The TCR originated in a girl aged 2 to 10 in good health and CMV-seronegative. The chain combines TRBV2 with TRBJ2-1, with TRBD2 identical over 8 bases. Written as DNA, the CDR3 is TGTGCCAGCAGGGAGATACCCCATGAGGGTAGCGGGGTTTACAATGAGCAGTTCTTC. Protein sequence: CASREIPHEGSGVYNEQFF.